This TCR beta chain was recovered during a study of control samples from healthy donors and cancer patients. Losses at the gene ends were 7 bases for V and 1 base for J; bases not matched to a gene: 7. The CDR3 runs 16 residues. The germline V gene has CDR1 LGHDT and CDR2 YNNKEL (reference sequence). TCRdb's copy holds only in-frame clones and misses some; the assay was immunoSEQ multiplex PCR. The data hold some 79,000 clones, with approximately 89% observed a single time. The chain couples TRBV3-1 (or the pseudogene TRBV3-2) to TRBJ1-1; TRBD1 aligns across 12 bases. The material sequenced was blood. The source is a man in his forties or fifties in good health. This CDR3 reads CASTLGTGGANTEAFF. CDR3 sequence (DNA): TGTGCCAGCACCCTTGGGACAGGGGGCGCGAACACTGAAGCTTTCTTT.